These T cell receptor beta chains were read from a single sample in a study of T cells after yellow fever vaccination. TCRdb analysed the 5' RACE reads with MiXCR anew, one entry per CDR3 protein. The sample includes a few hundred thousand distinct CDR3 sequences, 3% to 4.5% of them seen just once. The material was PBMCs, obtained 5 days after the yellow fever booster vaccination. These receptors were collected from a man aged 18 to 29 who received the YFV17D yellow fever vaccine. CDR3s include the opening cysteine and the closing phenylalanine or tryptophan. D genes are given only for firm matches. Some rows have no size entry. The others give once, few or many, or a class for an expanded clone.

abundance	d_gene	v_gene	j_gene	CDR3aa	CDR3nt
few	NA	TRBV28	TRBJ2-4	CASRPSLTGKNIQYF	TGTGCCAGCAGACCATCCCTGACAGGAAAGAACATTCAGTACTTC
NA	NA	TRBV6-5	TRBJ1-2	CASSYGGLYGYTF	TGTGCCAGCAGTTACGGGGGGCTCTATGGCTACACCTTC
many	TRBD2	TRBV5-1	TRBJ2-4	CASSLMETSGGRLAKNIQYF	TGCGCCAGCAGCTTGATGGAAACTAGCGGGGGCCGTCTAGCCAAAAACATTCAGTACTTC
many	TRBD1	TRBV5-1	TRBJ2-5	CASSLAGTAPETQYF	TGCGCCAGCAGCTTGGCCGGGACAGCGCCTGAGACCCAGTACTTC
NA	NA	TRBV18	TRBJ2-3	CASHRGPTDTQYF	TGTGCCAGCCACCGGGGCCCTACAGATACGCAGTATTTT
few	NA	TRBV6-5	TRBJ2-3	CASSYWGHQPTDTQYF	TGTGCCAGCAGTTACTGGGGACACCAACCCACAGATACGCAGTATTTT
few	NA	TRBV29-1	TRBJ2-3	CSVITRPLTDTQYF	TGCAGCGTTATTACCCGACCGCTCACAGATACGCAGTATTTT
NA	TRBD1	TRBV10-3	TRBJ1-2	CATTGGGWNGYTF	TGTGCCACAACAGGGGGCGGATGGAATGGCTACACCTTC
NA	NA	TRBV5-6	TRBJ2-5	CASSFSAETQYF	TGTGCCAGCAGCTTTTCGGCAGAGACCCAGTACTTC
NA	NA	TRBV5-6	TRBJ1-1	CASSLASWNTEAFF	TGTGCCAGCAGCTTGGCCTCCTGGAACACTGAAGCTTTCTTT
many	NA	TRBV7-2	TRBJ1-5	CASSLGIGNQPQHF	TGTGCCAGCAGCCTGGGCATCGGCAATCAGCCCCAGCATTTT
many	TRBD1	TRBV10-3	TRBJ1-1	CAISEPGQGKTEAFF	TGTGCCATCAGTGAGCCGGGACAGGGCAAAACTGAAGCTTTCTTT
NA	NA	TRBV6-2/TRBV6-3	TRBJ2-3	CASSYSEGDTQYF	TGTGCCAGCAGTTACTCCGAGGGAGATACGCAGTATTTT
many	NA	TRBV3-1	TRBJ1-1	CASSQVPGGTEAFF	TGTGCCAGCAGCCAAGTCCCCGGAGGCACTGAAGCTTTCTTT
many	TRBD2	TRBV6-1	TRBJ2-3	CASGLVSTDTQYF	TGTGCCAGCGGACTAGTTAGCACAGATACGCAGTATTTT
many	NA	TRBV7-9	TRBJ1-5	CASSFTDSNQPQHF	TGTGCCAGCAGCTTTACGGATAGCAATCAGCCCCAGCATTTT
few	NA	TRBV28	TRBJ2-3	CATRPLVVGRDTQYF	TGTGCCACTAGACCCCTAGTCGTAGGTAGAGATACGCAGTATTTT
few	NA	TRBV6-6	TRBJ1-1	CASSYGLSTEAFF	TGTGCCAGCAGTTACGGGTTGAGCACTGAAGCTTTCTTT
NA	NA	TRBV6-5	TRBJ1-2	CASSYISGRLVAF	TGTGCCAGCAGTTACATCTCCGGGCGGCTAGTCGCCTTC
many	NA	TRBV18	TRBJ2-2	CASSPLRSSGELFF	TGTGCCAGCTCACCACTCCGGTCTTCCGGGGAGCTGTTTTTT
many	NA	TRBV7-2	TRBJ2-2	CASNLRGTNTGELFF	TGTGCCAGCAACCTACGGGGGACTAACACCGGGGAGCTGTTTTTT
NA	TRBD2	TRBV4-1	TRBJ2-5	CASSQGPTAGGQETQYF	TGCGCCAGCAGCCAAGGCCCCACGGCGGGGGGACAAGAGACCCAGTACTTC
many	TRBD1	TRBV11-2	TRBJ2-1	CASSTYRGVEQFF	TGTGCCAGCAGCACATACAGGGGTGTTGAGCAGTTCTTC
NA	NA	TRBV7-3	TRBJ1-2	CASSEPGFYGYTF	TGTGCCAGCAGCGAACCAGGGTTCTATGGCTACACCTTC
NA	TRBD1	TRBV12-3/TRBV12-4	TRBJ2-7	CASRDSHSYEQYF	TGTGCCAGCCGGGACAGCCACTCCTACGAGCAGTACTTC
many	NA	TRBV4-2	TRBJ1-2	CASSHGQNYGYTF	TGTGCCAGCAGCCACGGACAGAACTATGGCTACACCTTC
many	NA	TRBV4-3	TRBJ1-3	CASSQDRGNTIYF	TGTGCCAGCAGCCAAGATCGGGGAAACACCATATATTTT
many	NA	TRBV7-9	TRBJ1-1	CASSKDRNTEAFF	TGTGCCAGCAGCAAGGACCGGAACACTGAAGCTTTCTTT
NA	NA	TRBV9	TRBJ2-3	CASSVGRLSTDTQYF	TGTGCCAGCAGCGTAGGTCGGTTGAGCACAGATACGCAGTATTTT
NA	NA	TRBV7-9	TRBJ1-1	CASSLVGTGPFAAFF	TGTGCCAGCAGCTTAGTGGGGACGGGACCTTTTGCAGCTTTCTTT
many	TRBD2	TRBV6-1	TRBJ2-1	CASSEASGGSYNEQFF	TGTGCCAGCAGTGAAGCGTCCGGGGGGTCCTACAATGAGCAGTTCTTC
few	NA	TRBV7-2	TRBJ2-3	CASSLGTATDTQYF	TGTGCCAGCAGCTTAGGGACAGCCACAGATACGCAGTATTTT
few	NA	TRBV5-4	TRBJ2-6	CASRGDLLVHSGANVLTF	TGTGCCAGCAGAGGGGACCTACTCGTTCACTCTGGGGCCAACGTCCTGACTTTC
many	NA	TRBV7-2	TRBJ2-3	CASSLGEAWRSTDTQYF	TGTGCCAGCAGCCTAGGGGAAGCCTGGCGAAGCACAGATACGCAGTATTTT
many	NA	TRBV11-2	TRBJ1-1	CASSLNGETEAFF	TGTGCCAGCAGCTTGAACGGGGAGACTGAAGCTTTCTTT
few	TRBD1	TRBV20-1	TRBJ1-5	CSAPTIGQANQPQHF	TGCAGTGCTCCAACCATCGGACAGGCCAATCAGCCCCAGCATTTT
NA	TRBD1	TRBV2	TRBJ1-2	CASRRGTGGEGYTF	TGTGCCAGCAGGAGGGGGACAGGGGGCGAGGGCTACACCTTC
many	NA	TRBV7-3	TRBJ1-1	CASSLLWNTEAFF	TGTGCCAGCAGCTTGCTCTGGAACACTGAAGCTTTCTTT
NA	TRBD2	TRBV9	TRBJ2-5	CASSVTSGGGETQYF	TGTGCCAGCAGCGTGACTAGCGGTGGGGGGGAGACCCAGTACTTC
few	NA	TRBV7-9	TRBJ2-1	CASSTTKNEQFF	TGTGCCAGCAGCACTACTAAAAATGAGCAGTTCTTC